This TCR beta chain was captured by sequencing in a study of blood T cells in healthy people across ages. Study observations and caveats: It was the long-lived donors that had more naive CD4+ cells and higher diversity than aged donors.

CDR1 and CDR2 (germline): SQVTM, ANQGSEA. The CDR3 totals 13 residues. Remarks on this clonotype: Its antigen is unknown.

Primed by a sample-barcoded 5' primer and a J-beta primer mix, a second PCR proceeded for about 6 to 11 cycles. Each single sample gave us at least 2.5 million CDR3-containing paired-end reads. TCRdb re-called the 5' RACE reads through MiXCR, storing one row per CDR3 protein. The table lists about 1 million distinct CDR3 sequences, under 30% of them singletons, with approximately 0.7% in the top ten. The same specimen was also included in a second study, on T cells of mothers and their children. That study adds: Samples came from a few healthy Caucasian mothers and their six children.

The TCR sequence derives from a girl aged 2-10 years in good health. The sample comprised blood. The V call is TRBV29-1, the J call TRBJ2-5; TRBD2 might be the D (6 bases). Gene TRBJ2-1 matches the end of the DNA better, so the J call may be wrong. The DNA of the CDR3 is TGCAGCGTTCCCCGGGACTTGTCCAATGAGCAGTTCTTC. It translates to CSVPRDLSNEQFF.